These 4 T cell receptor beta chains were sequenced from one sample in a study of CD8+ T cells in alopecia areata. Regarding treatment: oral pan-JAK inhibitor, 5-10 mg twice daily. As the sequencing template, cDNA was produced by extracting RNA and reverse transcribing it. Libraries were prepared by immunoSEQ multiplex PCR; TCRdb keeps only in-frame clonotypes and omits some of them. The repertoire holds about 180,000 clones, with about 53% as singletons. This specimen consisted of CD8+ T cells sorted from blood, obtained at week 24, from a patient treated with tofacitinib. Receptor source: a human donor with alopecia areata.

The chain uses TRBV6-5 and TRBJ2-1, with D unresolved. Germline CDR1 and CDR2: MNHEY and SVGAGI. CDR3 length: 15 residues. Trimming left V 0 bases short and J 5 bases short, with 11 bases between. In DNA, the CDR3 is TGTGCCAGCAGTTACTCGTCTGGCAGAGACAATGAGCAGTTCTTC. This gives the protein CASSYSSGRDNEQFF.

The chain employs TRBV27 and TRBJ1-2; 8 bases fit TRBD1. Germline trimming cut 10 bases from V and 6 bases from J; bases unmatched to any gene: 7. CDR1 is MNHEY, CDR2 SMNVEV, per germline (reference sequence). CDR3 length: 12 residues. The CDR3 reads CATGQGLDGYTF. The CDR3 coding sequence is TGTGCCACCGGACAGGGTTTGGATGGCTACACCTTC.

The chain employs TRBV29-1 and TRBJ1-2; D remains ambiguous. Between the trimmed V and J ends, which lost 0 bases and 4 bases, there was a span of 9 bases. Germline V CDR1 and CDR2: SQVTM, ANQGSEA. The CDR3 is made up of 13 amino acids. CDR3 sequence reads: CSVEDRRVYGYTF. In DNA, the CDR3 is TGCAGCGTTGAAGACAGGAGAGTCTATGGCTACACCTTC.

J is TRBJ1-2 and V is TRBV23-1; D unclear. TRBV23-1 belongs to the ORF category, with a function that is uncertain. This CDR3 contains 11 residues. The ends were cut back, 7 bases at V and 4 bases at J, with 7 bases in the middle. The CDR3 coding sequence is TGCGCCAGCACAACCCCCTATGGCTACACCTTC. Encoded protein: CASTTPYGYTF.